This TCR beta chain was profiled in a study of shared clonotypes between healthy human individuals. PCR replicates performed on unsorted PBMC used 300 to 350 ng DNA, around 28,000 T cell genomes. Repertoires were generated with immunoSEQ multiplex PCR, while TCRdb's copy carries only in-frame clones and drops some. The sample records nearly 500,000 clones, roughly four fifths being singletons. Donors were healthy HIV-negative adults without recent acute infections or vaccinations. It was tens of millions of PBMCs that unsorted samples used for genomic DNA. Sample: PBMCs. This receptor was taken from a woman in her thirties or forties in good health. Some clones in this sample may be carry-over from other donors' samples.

The chain's CDR3 is CAISDRYNGYTF. For the CDR3, the DNA is TGTGCCATCTCGGACCGGTACAATGGCTACACCTTC. The chain combines TRBV10-3 with TRBJ1-2, with unresolved D. With 8 bases removed from V and 6 bases from J, the gap between germline ends came to 13 bases. CDR3 size: 12 residues. From germline, CDR1 is ENHRY and CDR2 SYGVKD.